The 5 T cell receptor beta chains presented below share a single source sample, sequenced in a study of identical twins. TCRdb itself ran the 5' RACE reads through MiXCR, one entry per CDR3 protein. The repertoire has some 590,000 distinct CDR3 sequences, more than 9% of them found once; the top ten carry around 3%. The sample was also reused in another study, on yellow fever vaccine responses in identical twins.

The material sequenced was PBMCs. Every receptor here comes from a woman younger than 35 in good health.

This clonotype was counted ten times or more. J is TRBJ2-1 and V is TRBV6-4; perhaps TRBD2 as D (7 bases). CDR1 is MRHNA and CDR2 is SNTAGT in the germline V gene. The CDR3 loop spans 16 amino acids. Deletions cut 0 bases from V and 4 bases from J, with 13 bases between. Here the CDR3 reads CASSDSTGGPYNEQFF. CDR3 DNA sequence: TGTGCCAGCAGTGACTCTACCGGGGGGCCGTACAATGAGCAGTTCTTC.

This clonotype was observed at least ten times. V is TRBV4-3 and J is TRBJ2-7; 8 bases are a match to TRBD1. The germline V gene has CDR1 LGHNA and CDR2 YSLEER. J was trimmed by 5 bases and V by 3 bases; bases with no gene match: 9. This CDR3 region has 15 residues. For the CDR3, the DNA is TGCGCCAGCAGCCACCGACAGGGGAGTTCGCACGAGCAGTACTTC. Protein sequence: CASSHRQGSSHEQYF.

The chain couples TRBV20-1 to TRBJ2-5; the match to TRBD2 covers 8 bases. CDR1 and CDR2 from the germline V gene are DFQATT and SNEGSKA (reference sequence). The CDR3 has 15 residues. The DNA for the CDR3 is TGCAGCTCAGGGCCTCAAGCGGGAGCGAAAGAGACCCAGTACTTC. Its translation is CSSGPQAGAKETQYF.

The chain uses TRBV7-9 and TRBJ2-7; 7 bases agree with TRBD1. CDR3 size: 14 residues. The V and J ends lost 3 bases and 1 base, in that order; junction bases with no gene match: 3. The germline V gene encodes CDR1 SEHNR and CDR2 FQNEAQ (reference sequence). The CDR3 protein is CASSLGQQSYEQYF. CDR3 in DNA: TGTGCCAGCAGCTTGGGACAGCAATCCTACGAGCAGTACTTC.

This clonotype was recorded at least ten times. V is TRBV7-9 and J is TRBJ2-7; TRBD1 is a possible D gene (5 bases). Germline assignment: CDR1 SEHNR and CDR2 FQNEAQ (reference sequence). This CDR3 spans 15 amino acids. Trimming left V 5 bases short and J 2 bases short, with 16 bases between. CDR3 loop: CASSTTDSTPYEQYF. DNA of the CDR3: TGTGCCAGCAGCACTACAGACAGTACACCCTACGAGCAGTACTTC.